A single sample is the source of the 25 T cell receptor beta chains below, sequenced in a study of cytomegalovirus exposure and HLA in healthy donors. PCR employed 60 Vbeta and 13 Jbeta primers. TCRdb's table, derived via immunoSEQ multiplex PCR, lists solely in-frame clones and lacks some. The sample holds about 130,000 clones, 60% to 85% seen once. Source material: PBMCs. The origin of the receptors is a woman in her thirties or forties in good health and CMV-seronegative.

This clone was counted between two and nine times. The chain is built from TRBV27 and TRBJ1-2, with D possibly being TRBD1 (5 bases). CDR3 length: 14 residues. Germline V CDR1 and CDR2: MNHEY, SMNVEV (reference sequence). Trimming stripped 0 bases from V and 10 bases from J, with 15 bases between. CDR3: CASSLSRRGGDYTF. CDR3 in DNA: TGTGCCAGCAGTTTATCTCGTCGGGGGGGTGACTACACCTTC.

The V call is TRBV6-5, the J call TRBJ2-7; D is perhaps TRBD1 (6 bases). Germline assignment: CDR1 MNHEY and CDR2 SVGAGI. This CDR3 has 15 amino acids. The V end lost 6 bases, the J end lost 3 bases, and 18 bases lay between the germline ends. CDR3 loop: CASRRQDTPSYEQYF. CDR3 in DNA: TGTGCCAGCAGAAGACAGGACACCCCTAGCTACGAGCAGTACTTC.

There are a few counts of this clone. The chain joins TRBV15 to TRBJ2-7, with TRBD1 matching over 9 bases. Looked up from germline, CDR1 is LNHNV and CDR2 is YYDKDF (reference sequence). The V gene end was trimmed by 2 bases and the J gene end by 3 bases; junction bases not matched to a gene: 5. The CDR3 has 15 amino acids. The CDR3 bases are TGTGCCACCAGCAGACCTGGGACAGGGATCTACGAGCAGTACTTC. It encodes CATSRPGTGIYEQYF. Based on the CDR3 plus reference TRBV15 and TRBJ2-7, the full variable domain is DAMVIQNPRYQVTQFGKPVTLSCSQTLNHNVMYWYQQKSSQAPKLLFHYYDKDFNNEADTPDNFQSRRPNTSFCFLDIRSPGLGDTAMYLCATSRPGTGIYEQYFGPGTRLTVT.

The chain uses TRBV7-9 and TRBJ1-2; no clear D gene. The V end was cut by 1 base, the J end by 6 bases, with 6 bases between. Germline CDR1 and CDR2: SEHNR and FQNEAQ (reference sequence). CDR3 length equals 12 residues. In nucleotides, the CDR3 is TGTGCCAGCAGCTTAGGCGGGAATGGCTACACCTTC. It encodes CASSLGGNGYTF.

This clone was seen more than once but under ten times. The chain couples TRBV11-2 to TRBJ1-1, with a tentative D call TRBD1 (5 bases). V gave up 1 base and J gave up 7 bases, with 10 bases separating them. CDR1 is SGHAT and CDR2 is FQNNGV in the germline V gene. This CDR3 comprises 13 residues. CDR3 bases: TGTGCCAGCAGCTTAGGACAGTCCTATGAAGCTTTCTTT. This translates into CASSLGQSYEAFF.

The chain has TRBV7-2 and TRBJ2-2, with 12 bases identical to TRBD2. This CDR3 is built from 18 residues. Germline assignment: CDR1 SGHTA and CDR2 FQGNSA. The V segment lost 2 bases and the J segment 5 bases; nucleotides outside the gene matches: 9. Written as DNA, the CDR3 is TGTGCCAGCAGCTTAAAATCCGGGACTAGCGGGCTAACCGGGGAGCTGTTTTTT. Its translation: CASSLKSGTSGLTGELFF. Complete variable domain (other parts from reference TRBV7-2 and TRBJ2-2): GAGVSQSPSNKVTEKGKDVELRCDPISGHTALYWYRQSLGQGLEFLIYFQGNSAPDKSGLPSDRFSAERTGGSVSTLTIQRTQQEDSAVYLCASSLKSGTSGLTGELFFGEGSRLTVL.

This clone was seen only once. This chain joins TRBV7-3 and TRBJ1-1, with unresolved D. Germline CDR1 SGHTA, CDR2 FQGTGA. V dropped 5 bases and J dropped 5 bases, with 15 bases sitting between them. The length of the CDR3 is 14 residues. The CDR3 DNA follows: TGTGCCAGCAGCCCGGGATCCCTGGGAACTGAAGCTTTCTTT. Encoded protein: CASSPGSLGTEAFF.

For the CDR3, the DNA is TGTGCCAGCAGCGGACAGGGAATAGCTAACTATGGCTACACCTTC. Protein sequence: CASSGQGIANYGYTF. The chain carries TRBV28 and TRBJ1-2; 8 bases align to TRBD1. The CDR3 consists of 15 residues. The V gene's germline CDR1 is MDHEN and CDR2 SYDVKM. The J segment lost 0 bases and the V segment lost 6 bases, leaving 6 bases of the junction unmatched.

The chain combines TRBV4-2 with TRBJ2-2; 9 positions match TRBD1. Trimming removed 2 bases from V and 4 bases from J; junction bases left unmatched: 11. CDR1 is LGHNA and CDR2 is YNFKEQ in the germline V gene. This CDR3 has 18 amino acids. The CDR3 nucleotides read TGTGCCAGCAGCCAACCTGACAGGGGGAGTCGTAGCACCGGGGAGCTGTTTTTT. It yields the protein CASSQPDRGSRSTGELFF.

The chain combines TRBV27 with TRBJ1-1; maybe TRBD1 (5 bases). The CDR3 has 13 residues. Germline values: CDR1 MNHEY, CDR2 SMNVEV (reference sequence). Trimming pared 2 bases from V and 10 bases from J, leaving 14 bases between. This CDR3 is CASSLGRARAAFF. CDR3 bases: TGTGCCAGCAGTTTAGGCAGGGCGCGAGCAGCTTTCTTT.

Points on this clone: Lacking the conserved final phenylalanine or tryptophan, this CDR3 likely reflects a read error. In DNA form, the CDR3 reads TGTGCCAGCAGCCATCCGACCGGGGATATTAATGAAAAACTGTTTTTG. Translation: CASSHPTGDINEKLFL. This chain links TRBV4-2 with TRBJ1-4; D unclear. CDR1 and CDR2 from the germline V gene are LGHNA and YNFKEQ. The CDR3 is 16 amino acids. V was clipped by 3 bases and J by 4 bases, with 15 bases between them.

The sample holds one count of this clone. The same CDR3 is also encoded by other DNA sequences in this sample. The chain joins TRBV5-1 to TRBJ1-1; 11 nucleotides agree with TRBD1. V trimming: 4 bases; J trimming: 5 bases; junction bases outside the gene matches: 4. The CDR3 is made up of 14 amino acids. Looked up from germline, CDR1 is SGHRS and CDR2 is YFSETQ. The CDR3 reads CASSPGQGGTEAFF. The CDR3 nucleotides read TGCGCCAGCAGCCCGGGACAGGGGGGAACTGAAGCTTTCTTT. Supplemented by reference TRBV5-1 and TRBJ1-1, the full variable domain reads KAGVTQTPRYLIKTRGQQVTLSCSPISGHRSVSWYQQTPGQGLQFLFEYFSETQRNKGNFPGRFSGRQFSNSRSEMNVSTLELGDSALYLCASSPGQGGTEAFFGQGTRLTVV.

This clone was counted a single time. The chain combines TRBV5-1 with TRBJ1-2; possibly TRBD1 for D (6 bases). The CDR3 covers 15 residues. The germline V gene has CDR1 SGHRS and CDR2 YFSETQ. The V end was cut by 2 bases, the J end by 4 bases, with 15 bases between. CDR3 sequence: CASSFESTGSYGYTF. CDR3 in DNA: TGCGCCAGCAGCTTTGAATCGACAGGATCCTATGGCTACACCTTC. Full variable domain (rest looked up from reference TRBV5-1 and TRBJ1-2): KAGVTQTPRYLIKTRGQQVTLSCSPISGHRSVSWYQQTPGQGLQFLFEYFSETQRNKGNFPGRFSGRQFSNSRSEMNVSTLELGDSALYLCASSFESTGSYGYTFGSGTRLTVV.

The chain uses TRBV9 and TRBJ2-5; 11 positions match TRBD2. The CDR3 length is 16 residues. V gave up 0 bases and J gave up 3 bases; unmatched junction bases: 4. Per germline, CDR1 SGDLS and CDR2 YYNGEE. DNA of the CDR3: TGTGCCAGCAGCGTAGAGGTTAGCGGGAGGGAAGAGACCCAGTACTTC. Its protein is CASSVEVSGREETQYF.

V is TRBV28 and J is TRBJ1-3; no firm D call. This CDR3 is built from 17 residues. Germline CDR1 reads MDHEN; CDR2 reads SYDVKM. The V gene lost 3 bases and the J gene lost 0 bases, with 15 bases spanning the gap. CDR3: CASSLGAGGDSGNTIYF. The CDR3 region has the DNA TGTGCCAGCAGTTTGGGAGCCGGTGGGGACTCTGGAAACACCATATATTTT.

This clone was recorded a few times. The rearrangement links TRBV7-9 to TRBJ2-2, with 8 bases fitting TRBD1. Trimming removed 5 bases from V and 3 bases from J; junction bases left unmatched: 14. CDR1 is SEHNR and CDR2 is FQNEAQ in the germline V gene (reference sequence). This CDR3 is 18 amino acids long. The DNA for the CDR3 is TGTGCCAGCAGCCCGTCCCTCAGGGGGCGTAAGGACACCGGGGAGCTGTTTTTT. Translation: CASSPSLRGRKDTGELFF. The variable domain in full, completed from reference TRBV7-9 and TRBJ2-2, reads DTGVSQNPRHKITKRGQNVTFRCDPISEHNRLYWYRQTLGQGPEFLTYFQNEAQLEKSRLLSDRFSAERPKGSFSTLEIQRTEQGDSAMYLCASSPSLRGRKDTGELFFGEGSRLTVL.

The chain links TRBV2 to TRBJ2-7, with D perhaps matching TRBD2 (5 bases). The germline gives CDR1 SNHLY, CDR2 FYNNEI. Trimming left V 6 bases short and J 7 bases short, with 19 bases between. This CDR3 contains 14 residues. The CDR3 DNA sequence: TGTGCCAGCAGATTCCCCACTAGAACGGCGGAGCAGTACTTC. Its protein is CASRFPTRTAEQYF.

The genes are TRBV2 and TRBJ1-1; no clear D gene. The CDR3 covers 12 residues. Trimming left V 5 bases short and J 0 bases short, with 4 bases between. The germline gives CDR1 SNHLY, CDR2 FYNNEI. CDR3 residues: CASSLMNTEAFF. CDR3 DNA sequence: TGTGCCAGCAGTCTAATGAACACTGAAGCTTTCTTT.

This rearrangement joins TRBV6-5 to TRBJ2-6; perhaps TRBD1 as D (5 bases). The V gene lost 8 bases and the J gene lost 4 bases, with 12 bases spanning the gap. This CDR3 region has 14 residues. CDR1 MNHEY and CDR2 SVGAGI come from the germline V gene. CDR3 region: CASSRQRGANVLTF. The CDR3 bases are TGTGCCAGCTCCCGACAGAGGGGGGCCAACGTCCTGACTTTC.

This clone was picked up a small number of times. The J gene is TRBJ1-1, the V gene TRBV5-1; possibly TRBD1 for D (6 bases). V was shortened by 4 bases and J by 1 base, with 14 bases between the two germline ends. This CDR3 comprises 15 residues. Germline V CDR1 and CDR2: SGHRS, YFSETQ. The CDR3 DNA reads TGCGCCAGCAGCCTAGTTCTACAGGGGAACACTGAAGCTTTCTTT. It yields the protein CASSLVLQGNTEAFF. Supplemented by reference TRBV5-1 and TRBJ1-1, the full variable domain reads KAGVTQTPRYLIKTRGQQVTLSCSPISGHRSVSWYQQTPGQGLQFLFEYFSETQRNKGNFPGRFSGRQFSNSRSEMNVSTLELGDSALYLCASSLVLQGNTEAFFGQGTRLTVV.

The V and J genes are TRBV27 and TRBJ2-5, with 10 bases identical to TRBD2. Germline V gene lookup returns CDR1 MNHEY and CDR2 SMNVEV (reference sequence). The J segment lost 1 base and the V segment lost 7 bases, leaving 6 bases of the junction unmatched. The CDR3 runs 15 residues. The CDR3 spells CASTPLAGFQETQYF. The CDR3 nucleotides read TGTGCCAGCACCCCACTAGCGGGATTCCAAGAGACCCAGTACTTC.

The V gene is TRBV27, the J gene TRBJ1-3, with D possibly matching TRBD1 (5 bases). Germline CDR1 is MNHEY and CDR2 is SMNVEV (reference sequence). V lost 9 bases and J 0 bases, leaving 18 bases between the germline ends. The length of the CDR3 is 16 residues. The CDR3 DNA is TGTGCCAGAGTAGGGGCAGGGAATAACTCTGGAAACACCATATATTTT. Translating it yields CARVGAGNNSGNTIYF.

This chain connects TRBV29-1 to TRBJ2-3, with D possibly TRBD1 on 5 matching bases. CDR3 length equals 13 residues. Germline loops: CDR1 SQVTM, CDR2 ANQGSEA. V lost 3 bases, J lost 11 bases, and 18 bases lay in between. The CDR3 region is CSVDLVFGRVQYF. Written as DNA, the CDR3 is TGCAGCGTTGACTTGGTCTTCGGCAGGGTGCAGTATTTT.

The chain uses TRBV18 and TRBJ2-1; 10 positions agree with TRBD2. This CDR3 has 16 residues. The V segment lost 4 bases and the J segment 6 bases; nucleotides outside the gene matches: 9. Germline CDR1 and CDR2: KGHSH and LQKENI. CDR3 protein: CASSLLPSGGSNEQFF. CDR3 in DNA: TGTGCCAGCTCACTTCTGCCTAGCGGGGGATCCAATGAGCAGTTCTTC.

The chain has TRBV9 and TRBJ2-1, with 12 bases fitting TRBD2. This CDR3 is built from 15 residues. CDR1 is SGDLS and CDR2 is YYNGEE in the germline V gene. Trimming removed 2 bases from V and 6 bases from J; junction bases left unmatched: 3. Here the CDR3 DNA reads TGTGCCAGCAGCGTGGGGACTAGCGGGCTCAATGAGCAGTTCTTC. This encodes CASSVGTSGLNEQFF.